This is a list of T cell receptor beta chains from one sample in a study of T cells expressing NK-cell markers. TCRdb re-called the 5' RACE reads and shows each CDR3 protein once, DNA omitted. Here the sample table reports around 550,000 distinct CDR3 sequences. The source material was blood T cells: a sorted CD56 or NKG2C T cell subset, CD4+ or CD8+ T cells, or bulk PBMC T cells (not recorded which). These receptors all come from a young man in good health. CDR3s include the opening cysteine and the closing phenylalanine or tryptophan.

cdr3_aa | j_call | v_call
CASSPLGGSWRYNEQFF | TRBJ2-1 | TRBV12-3/TRBV12-4
CASSLSLGVPGELFF | TRBJ2-2 | TRBV5-5
CATPTGTRNTGELFF | TRBJ2-2 | TRBV11-3
CASSFSLVPTKNIQYF | TRBJ2-4 | TRBV12-3/TRBV12-4
CSVAGSAGDRYNEQFF | TRBJ2-1 | TRBV29-1
CSARRQARNEQFF | TRBJ2-1 | TRBV20-1
CASSVPNSPLHF | TRBJ1-6 | TRBV5-1
CSVVTTSGRAWNIQYF | TRBJ2-4 | TRBV29-1
CASASSGYNEQFF | TRBJ2-1 | TRBV2
CSAQLGGLGETQYF | TRBJ2-5 | TRBV20-1
CASETSSSYNEQFF | TRBJ2-1 | TRBV12-3/TRBV12-4